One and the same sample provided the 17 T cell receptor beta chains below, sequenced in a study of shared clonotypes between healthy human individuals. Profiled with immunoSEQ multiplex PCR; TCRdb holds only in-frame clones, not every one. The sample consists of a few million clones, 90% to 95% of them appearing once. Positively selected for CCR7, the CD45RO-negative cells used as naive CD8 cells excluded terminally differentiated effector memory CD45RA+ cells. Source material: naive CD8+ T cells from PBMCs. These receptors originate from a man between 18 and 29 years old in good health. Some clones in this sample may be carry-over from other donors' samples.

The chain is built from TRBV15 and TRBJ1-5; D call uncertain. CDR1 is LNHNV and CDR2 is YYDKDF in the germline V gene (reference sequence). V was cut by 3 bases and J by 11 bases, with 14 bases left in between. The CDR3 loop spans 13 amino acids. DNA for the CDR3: TGTGCCACCAGCAGGACGGAGGACGGGGCCCAGCATTTT. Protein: CATSRTEDGAQHF.

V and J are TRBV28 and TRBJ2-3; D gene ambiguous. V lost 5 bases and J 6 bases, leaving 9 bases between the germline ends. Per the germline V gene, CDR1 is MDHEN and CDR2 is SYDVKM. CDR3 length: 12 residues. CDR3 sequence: CASSKGADTQYF. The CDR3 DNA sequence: TGTGCCAGCAGTAAAGGAGCGGATACGCAGTATTTT.

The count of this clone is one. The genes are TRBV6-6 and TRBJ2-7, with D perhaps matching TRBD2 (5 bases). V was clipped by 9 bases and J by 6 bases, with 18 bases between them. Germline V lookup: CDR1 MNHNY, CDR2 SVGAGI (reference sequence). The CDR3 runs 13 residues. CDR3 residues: CASLPGTTGEQYF. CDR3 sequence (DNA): TGTGCCAGTCTTCCGGGAACGACGGGCGAGCAGTACTTC.

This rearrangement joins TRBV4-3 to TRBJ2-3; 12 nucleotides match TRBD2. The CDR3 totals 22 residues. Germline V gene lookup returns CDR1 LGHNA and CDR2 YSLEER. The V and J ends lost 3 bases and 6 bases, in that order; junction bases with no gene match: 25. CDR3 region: CASSHIFGQLAGGVQGADTQYF. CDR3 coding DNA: TGCGCCAGCAGCCATATCTTCGGCCAGCTAGCGGGAGGGGTCCAGGGTGCGGATACGCAGTATTTT.

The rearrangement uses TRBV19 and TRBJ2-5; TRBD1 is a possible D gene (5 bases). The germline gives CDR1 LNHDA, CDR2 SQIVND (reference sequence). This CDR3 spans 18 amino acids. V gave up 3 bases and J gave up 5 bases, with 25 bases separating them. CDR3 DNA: TGTGCCAGTAGTATCTCGCTGGGGCAGTACGGTATTAGGGAGACCCAGTACTTC. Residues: CASSISLGQYGIRETQYF.

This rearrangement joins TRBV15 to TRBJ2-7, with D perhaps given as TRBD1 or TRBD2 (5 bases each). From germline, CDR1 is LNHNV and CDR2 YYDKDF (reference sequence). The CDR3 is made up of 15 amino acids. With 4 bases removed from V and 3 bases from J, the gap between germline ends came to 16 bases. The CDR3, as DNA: TGTGCCACCAGCACAGAGTCGGGACCACTCTACGAGCAGTACTTC. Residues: CATSTESGPLYEQYF.

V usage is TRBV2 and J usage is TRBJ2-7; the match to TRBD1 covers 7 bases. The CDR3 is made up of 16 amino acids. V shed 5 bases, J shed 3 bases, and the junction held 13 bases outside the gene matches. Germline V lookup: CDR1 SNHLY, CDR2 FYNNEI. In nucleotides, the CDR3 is TGTGCCAGCAGTTCCACATTGACAGGGAGTCTCTACGAGCAGTACTTC. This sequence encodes CASSSTLTGSLYEQYF.

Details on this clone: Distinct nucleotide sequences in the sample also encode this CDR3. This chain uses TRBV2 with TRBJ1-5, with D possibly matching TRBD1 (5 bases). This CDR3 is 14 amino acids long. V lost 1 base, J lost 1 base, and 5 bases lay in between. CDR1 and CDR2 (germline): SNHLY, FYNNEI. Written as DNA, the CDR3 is TGTGCCAGCAGTGAAGGGGGCAGCAATCAGCCCCAGCATTTT. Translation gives CASSEGGSNQPQHF.

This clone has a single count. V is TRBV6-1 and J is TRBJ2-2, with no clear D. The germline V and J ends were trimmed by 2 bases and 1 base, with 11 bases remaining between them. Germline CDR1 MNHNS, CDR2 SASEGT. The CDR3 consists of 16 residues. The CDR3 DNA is TGTGCCAGCAGTGAACTCGAGAACCTGAACACCGGGGAGCTGTTTTTT. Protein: CASSELENLNTGELFF.

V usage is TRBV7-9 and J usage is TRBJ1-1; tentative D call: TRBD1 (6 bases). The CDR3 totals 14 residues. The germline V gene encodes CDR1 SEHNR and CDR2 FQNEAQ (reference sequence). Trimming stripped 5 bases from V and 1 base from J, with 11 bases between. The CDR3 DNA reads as TGTGCCAGCAGCCCTCAGGGGAAGAACACTGAAGCTTTCTTT. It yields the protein CASSPQGKNTEAFF.

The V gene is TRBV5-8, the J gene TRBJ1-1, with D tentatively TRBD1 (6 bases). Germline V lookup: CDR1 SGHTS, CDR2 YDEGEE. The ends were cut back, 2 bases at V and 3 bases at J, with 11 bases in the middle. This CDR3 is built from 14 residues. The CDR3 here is CASSFGGPHTEAFF. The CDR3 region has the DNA TGTGCCAGCAGCTTCGGGGGGCCTCACACTGAAGCTTTCTTT. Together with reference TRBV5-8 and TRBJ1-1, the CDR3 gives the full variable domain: EAGVTQSPTHLIKTRGQQATLRCSPISGHTSVYWYQQALGLGLQFLLWYDEGEERNRGNFPPRFSGRQFPNYSSELNVNALELEDSALYLCASSFGGPHTEAFFGQGTRLTVV.

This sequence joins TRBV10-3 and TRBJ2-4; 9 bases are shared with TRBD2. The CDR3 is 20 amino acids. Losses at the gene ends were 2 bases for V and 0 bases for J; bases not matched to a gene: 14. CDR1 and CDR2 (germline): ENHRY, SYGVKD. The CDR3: CAISETDRAGGTLAKNIQYF. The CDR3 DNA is TGTGCCATCAGTGAGACCGACAGGGCGGGAGGGACACTAGCCAAAAACATTCAGTACTTC.

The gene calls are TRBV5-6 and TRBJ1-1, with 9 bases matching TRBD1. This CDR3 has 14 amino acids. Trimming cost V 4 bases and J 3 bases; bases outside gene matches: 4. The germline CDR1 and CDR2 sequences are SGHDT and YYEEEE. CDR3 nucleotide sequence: TGTGCCAGCAGCCAGGGACAGGGTTACACTGAAGCTTTCTTT. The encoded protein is CASSQGQGYTEAFF.

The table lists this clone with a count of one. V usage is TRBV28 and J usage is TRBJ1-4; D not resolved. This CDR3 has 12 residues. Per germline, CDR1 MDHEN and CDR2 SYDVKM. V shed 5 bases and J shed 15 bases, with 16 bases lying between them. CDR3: CASSAGSAPLFF. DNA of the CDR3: TGTGCCAGCAGTGCGGGGTCGGCCCCTTTGTTTTTT. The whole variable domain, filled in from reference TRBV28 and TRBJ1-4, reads DVKVTQSSRYLVKRTGEKVFLECVQDMDHENMFWYRQDPGLGLRLIYFSYDVKMKEKGDIPEGYSVSREKKERFSLILESASTNQTSMYLCASSAGSAPLFFGSGTQLSVL.

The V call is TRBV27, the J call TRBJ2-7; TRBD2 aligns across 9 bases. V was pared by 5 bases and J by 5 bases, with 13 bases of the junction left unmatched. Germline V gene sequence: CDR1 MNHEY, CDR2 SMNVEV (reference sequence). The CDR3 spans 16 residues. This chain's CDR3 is CASSKPSLAGVHEQYF. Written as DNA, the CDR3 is TGTGCCAGCAGTAAGCCCTCCTTAGCGGGAGTTCACGAGCAGTACTTC.

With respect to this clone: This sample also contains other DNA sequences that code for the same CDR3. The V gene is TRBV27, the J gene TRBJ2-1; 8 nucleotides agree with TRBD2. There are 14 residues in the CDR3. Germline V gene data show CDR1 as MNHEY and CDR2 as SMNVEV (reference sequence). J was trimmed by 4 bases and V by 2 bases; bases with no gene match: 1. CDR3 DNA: TGTGCCAGCAGTTTACGGGGGGGATACAATGAGCAGTTCTTC. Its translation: CASSLRGGYNEQFF.

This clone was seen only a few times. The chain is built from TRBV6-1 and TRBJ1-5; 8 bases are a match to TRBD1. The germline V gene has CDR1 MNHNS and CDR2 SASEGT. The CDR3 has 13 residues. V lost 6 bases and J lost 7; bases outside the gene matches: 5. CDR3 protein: CASSQGAEQPQHF. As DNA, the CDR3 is TGTGCCAGCAGCCAGGGGGCCGAACAGCCCCAGCATTTT.